What follows are 9 T cell receptor beta chains derived from one specimen sequenced in a study of blood T cell repertoires in COVID-19. Generated by immunoSEQ multiplex PCR, the TCRdb table keeps only in-frame clones and is missing some. The table includes approximately 13,000 clones, roughly 80% detected once. Material: peripheral blood. The receptors here all came from a man in his forties with active or convalescent COVID-19.

The chain uses TRBV27 and TRBJ2-7; the match to TRBD1 covers 8 bases. Per the germline V gene, CDR1 is MNHEY and CDR2 is SMNVEV (reference sequence). V shed 6 bases, J shed 2 bases, and the junction held 6 bases outside the gene matches. This CDR3 is built from 14 residues. The CDR3 DNA reads as TGTGCCAGCAGCTCCCGACAGGGGACCTACGAGCAGTACTTC. This encodes CASSSRQGTYEQYF.

The J gene is TRBJ2-1, the V gene TRBV6-5; possible D gene TRBD1, 5 bases. The length of the CDR3 is 13 residues. Trimming took 6 bases from V and 9 from J, leaving 15 bases between them. Germline lookup yields CDR1 MNHEY and CDR2 SVGAGI. CDR3 in amino acids: CASRQTASGEQFF. The DNA for the CDR3 is TGTGCCAGCAGACAGACAGCCTCGGGTGAGCAGTTCTTC.

This rearrangement joins TRBV6-5 to TRBJ1-1, with a weak D call TRBD1 (6 bases). V lost 7 bases and J lost 0, with 15 bases in between. This CDR3 is built from 15 residues. Germline CDR1 MNHEY, CDR2 SVGAGI. The CDR3: CASTTGQTMNTEAFF. CDR3 sequence (DNA): TGTGCCAGCACCACCGGACAGACCATGAACACTGAAGCTTTCTTT.

This clone turned up a few times. The gene calls are TRBV19 and TRBJ2-4, with TRBD1 matching 7 bases. V shed 5 bases, J shed 7 bases, and the junction held 5 bases outside the gene matches. In germline, CDR1 is LNHDA, CDR2 SQIVND (reference sequence). This CDR3 region has 13 residues. CDR3 nucleotides: TGTGCCAGTAGTGAGGGGGCTCGTAACATTCAGTACTTC. It codes for CASSEGARNIQYF.

V gene TRBV5-6 combines with J gene TRBJ2-7, with TRBD1 as a possible D gene (5 bases). The V gene lost 5 bases and the J gene lost 6 bases, with 15 bases spanning the gap. Per germline, CDR1 SGHDT and CDR2 YYEEEE. This CDR3 has 13 amino acids. The CDR3 DNA is TGTGCCAGCAGTTCAAATCAGGGATCCGAGCAGTACTTC. It is translated as CASSSNQGSEQYF.

The chain recombines TRBV7-9 with TRBJ2-1; 7 bases are shared with TRBD2. CDR1 and CDR2 (germline): SEHNR, FQNEAQ (reference sequence). V trimming: 6 bases; J trimming: 3 bases; junction bases outside the gene matches: 8. The CDR3 has 15 residues. CDR3 residues: CASRTAQRDYNEQFF. Written as DNA, the CDR3 is TGTGCCAGCAGAACCGCCCAGCGGGACTACAATGAGCAGTTCTTC.

The genes are TRBV28 and TRBJ1-5; 8 bases map to TRBD1. J lost 2 bases, V lost 6 bases, and 6 bases had no gene match. Germline V gene sequence: CDR1 MDHEN, CDR2 SYDVKM. The CDR3 is 15 residues long. For the CDR3, the DNA is TGTGCCAGCAGCCCAAGGGGACAGGGCAATCAGCCCCAGCATTTT. Translation gives CASSPRGQGNQPQHF.

The J gene is TRBJ1-2, the V gene TRBV7-2, with D hard to call. The CDR3 consists of 15 residues. The V gene lost 5 bases and the J gene lost 6 bases, with 19 bases spanning the gap. Germline V CDR1 and CDR2: SGHTA, FQGNSA. The CDR3 loop is CASSPSPGNSDGYTF. The CDR3 coding sequence is TGTGCCAGCAGCCCATCGCCCGGGAACTCGGATGGCTACACCTTC.

J is TRBJ1-5 and V is TRBV5-4; 8 nucleotides agree with TRBD1. The CDR3 spans 16 residues. Trimming removed 4 bases from V and 2 bases from J; junction bases left unmatched: 8. Germline V gene sequence: CDR1 SGHNT, CDR2 YYREEE (reference sequence). CDR3 bases: TGTGCCAGCAGCCCGGACAGGGAGAACGGCAATCAGCCCCAGCATTTT. Residues: CASSPDRENGNQPQHF.